This TCR beta chain was identified during a study of cytomegalovirus exposure and HLA in healthy donors. General study findings and limits: In a later analysis, CMV-associated beta chains were mostly HLA-associated, it appeared. Most subjects had HLA-A and HLA-B alleles reportedly predicted accurately by TCR beta sequences. The classifier reportedly diagnosed cytomegalovirus status with high specificity and sensitivity.

The PCR contained 60 Vbeta and 13 Jbeta primers. Data came from immunoSEQ multiplex PCR; TCRdb stores just in-frame clones and leaves some out. The top ten hold about 1.7% of the sample, which has 220,000 or so clones, roughly 84% seen once. On this clone itself: Its antigen is still unknown.

There are 14 residues in the CDR3. The germline V gene has CDR1 SGHAT and CDR2 FQNNGV. Between the trimmed V and J ends, which lost 3 bases and 0 bases, there was a span of 6 bases. Sequenced: PBMCs. The chain couples TRBV11-2 to TRBJ1-3, with D uncertain. The sequence was collected from a man aged 50-59 years in good health and CMV-seronegative. The CDR3 DNA follows: TGTGCCAGCAGCTTCGGAGACTCTGGAAACACCATATATTTT. Encoded protein: CASSFGDSGNTIYF.